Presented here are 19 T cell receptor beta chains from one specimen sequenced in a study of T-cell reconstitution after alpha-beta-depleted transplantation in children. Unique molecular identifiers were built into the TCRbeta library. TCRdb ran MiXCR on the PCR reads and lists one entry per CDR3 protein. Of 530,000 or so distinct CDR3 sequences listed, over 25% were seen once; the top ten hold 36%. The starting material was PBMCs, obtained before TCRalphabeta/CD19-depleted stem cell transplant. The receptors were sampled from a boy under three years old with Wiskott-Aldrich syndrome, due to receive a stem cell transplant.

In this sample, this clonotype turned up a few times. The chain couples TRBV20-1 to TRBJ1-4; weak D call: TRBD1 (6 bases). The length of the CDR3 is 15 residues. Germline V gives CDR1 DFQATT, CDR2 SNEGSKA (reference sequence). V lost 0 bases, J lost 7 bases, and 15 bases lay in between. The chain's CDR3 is CSARDQGRGIEKLFF. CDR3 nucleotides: TGCAGTGCTAGAGATCAGGGCAGGGGAATTGAAAAACTGTTTTTT.

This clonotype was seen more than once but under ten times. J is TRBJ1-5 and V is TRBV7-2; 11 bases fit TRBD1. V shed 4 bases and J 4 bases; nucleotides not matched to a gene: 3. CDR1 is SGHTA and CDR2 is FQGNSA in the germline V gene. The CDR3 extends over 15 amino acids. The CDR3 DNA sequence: TGTGCCAGCAGCTCGGACAGGGGGCGGAATCAGCCCCAGCATTTT. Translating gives CASSSDRGRNQPQHF.

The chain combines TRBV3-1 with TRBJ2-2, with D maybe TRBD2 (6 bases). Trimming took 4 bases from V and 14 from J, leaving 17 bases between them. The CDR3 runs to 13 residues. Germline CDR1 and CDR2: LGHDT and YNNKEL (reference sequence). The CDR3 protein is CASSPSSAVALFF. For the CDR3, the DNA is TGTGCCAGCAGCCCGTCTAGCGCGGTTGCCCTGTTTTTT.

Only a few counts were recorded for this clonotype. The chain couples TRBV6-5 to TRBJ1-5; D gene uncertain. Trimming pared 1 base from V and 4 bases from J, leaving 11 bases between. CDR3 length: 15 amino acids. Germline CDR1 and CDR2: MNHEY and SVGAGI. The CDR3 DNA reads TGTGCCAGCAGTTACTTGGGTCCATTAAATCAGCCCCAGCATTTT. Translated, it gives CASSYLGPLNQPQHF.

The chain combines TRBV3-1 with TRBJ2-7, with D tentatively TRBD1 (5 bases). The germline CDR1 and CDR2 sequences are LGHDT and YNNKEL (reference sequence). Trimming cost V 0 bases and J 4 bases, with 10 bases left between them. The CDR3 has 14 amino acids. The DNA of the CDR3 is TGTGCCAGCAGCCAAGAGTTACAGGCGTACGAGCAGTACTTC. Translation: CASSQELQAYEQYF.

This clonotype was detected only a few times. The CDR3 DNA is TGTGCCACCAGTGCCCCCCTTGGGGAGACCCAGTACTTC. Translating it yields CATSAPLGETQYF. The chain joins TRBV24-1 to TRBJ2-5, with unresolved D. The CDR3 runs 13 residues. The germline V gene encodes CDR1 KGHDR and CDR2 SFDVKD. V was shortened by 5 bases and J by 5 bases, with 11 bases between the two germline ends.

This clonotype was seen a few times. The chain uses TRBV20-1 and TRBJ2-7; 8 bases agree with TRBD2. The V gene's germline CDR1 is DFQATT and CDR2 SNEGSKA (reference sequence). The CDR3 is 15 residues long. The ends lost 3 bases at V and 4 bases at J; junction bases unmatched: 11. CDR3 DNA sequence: TGCAGTGCTAGTCCCCTTAGCGGGATCAGGTACGAGCAGTACTTC. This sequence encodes CSASPLSGIRYEQYF.

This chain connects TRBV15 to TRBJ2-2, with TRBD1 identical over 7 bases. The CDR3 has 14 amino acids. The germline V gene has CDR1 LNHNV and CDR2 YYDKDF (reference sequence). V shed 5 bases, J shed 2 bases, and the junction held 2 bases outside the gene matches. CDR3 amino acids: CATSRTGNTGELFF. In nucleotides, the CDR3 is TGTGCCACCAGCCGGACAGGAAACACCGGGGAGCTGTTTTTT.

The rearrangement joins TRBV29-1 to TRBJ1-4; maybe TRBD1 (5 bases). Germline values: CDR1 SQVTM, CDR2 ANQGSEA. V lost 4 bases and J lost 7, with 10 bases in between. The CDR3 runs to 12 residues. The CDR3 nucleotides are TGCAGCGTTGTGGGGGTTAGTGAAAAACTGTTTTTT. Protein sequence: CSVVGVSEKLFF.

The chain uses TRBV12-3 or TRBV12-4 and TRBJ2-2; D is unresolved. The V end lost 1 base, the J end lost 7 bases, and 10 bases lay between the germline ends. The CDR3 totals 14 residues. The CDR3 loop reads CASSLGLGNGELFF. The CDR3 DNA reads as TGTGCCAGCAGTTTAGGGCTGGGCAACGGGGAGCTGTTTTTT.

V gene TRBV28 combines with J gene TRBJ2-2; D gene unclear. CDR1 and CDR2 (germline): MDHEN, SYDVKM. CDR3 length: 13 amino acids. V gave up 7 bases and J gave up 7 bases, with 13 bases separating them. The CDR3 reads CASTLRLGGELFF. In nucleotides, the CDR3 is TGTGCCAGCACTCTCCGATTGGGCGGGGAGCTGTTTTTT.

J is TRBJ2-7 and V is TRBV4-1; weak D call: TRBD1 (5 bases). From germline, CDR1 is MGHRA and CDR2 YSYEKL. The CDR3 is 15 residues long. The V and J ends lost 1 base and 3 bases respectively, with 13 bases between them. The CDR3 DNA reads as TGCGCCAGCAGCCAAGGAGTGACAGTACTCTACGAGCAGTACTTC. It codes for CASSQGVTVLYEQYF.

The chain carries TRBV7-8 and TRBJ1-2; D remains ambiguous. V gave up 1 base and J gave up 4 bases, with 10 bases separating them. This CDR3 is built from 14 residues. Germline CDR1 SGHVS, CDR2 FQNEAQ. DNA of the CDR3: TGTGCCAGCAGCTTAGGGGCAAGTGGCTATGGCTACACCTTC. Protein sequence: CASSLGASGYGYTF.

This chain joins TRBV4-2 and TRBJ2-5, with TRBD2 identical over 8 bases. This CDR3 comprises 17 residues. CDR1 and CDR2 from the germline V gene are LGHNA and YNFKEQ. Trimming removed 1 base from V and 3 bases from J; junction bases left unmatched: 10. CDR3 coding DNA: TGTGCCAGCAGCCAAGGGTCAGCGGGAGATGGAGAAGAGACCCAGTACTTC. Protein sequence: CASSQGSAGDGEETQYF.

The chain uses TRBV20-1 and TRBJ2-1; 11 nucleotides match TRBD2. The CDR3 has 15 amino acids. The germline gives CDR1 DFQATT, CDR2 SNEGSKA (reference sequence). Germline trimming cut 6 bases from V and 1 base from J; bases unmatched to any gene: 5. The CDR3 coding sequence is TGCAGTGCCCTTACTAGCGGGGGTTCCTACAATGAGCAGTTCTTC. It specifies CSALTSGGSYNEQFF.

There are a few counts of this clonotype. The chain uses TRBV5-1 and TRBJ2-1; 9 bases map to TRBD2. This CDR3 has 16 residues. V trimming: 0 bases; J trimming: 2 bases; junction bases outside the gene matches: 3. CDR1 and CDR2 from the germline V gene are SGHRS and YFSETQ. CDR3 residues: CASSLALAGAYNEQFF. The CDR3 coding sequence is TGCGCCAGCAGCTTGGCCTTAGCGGGGGCCTACAATGAGCAGTTCTTC.

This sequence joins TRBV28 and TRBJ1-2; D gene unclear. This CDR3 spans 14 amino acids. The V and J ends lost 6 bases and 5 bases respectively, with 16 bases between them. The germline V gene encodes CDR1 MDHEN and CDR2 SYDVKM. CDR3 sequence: CASSPPGRLYGYTF. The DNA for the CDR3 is TGTGCCAGCAGCCCACCGGGCCGCCTTTATGGCTACACCTTC.

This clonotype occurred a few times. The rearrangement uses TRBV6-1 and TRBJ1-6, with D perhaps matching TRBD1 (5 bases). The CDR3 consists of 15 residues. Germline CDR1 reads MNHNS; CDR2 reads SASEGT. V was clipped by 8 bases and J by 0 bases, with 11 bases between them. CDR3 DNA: TGTGCCAGCTCCGGGGCGAGCTCCTATAATTCACCCCTCCACTTT. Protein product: CASSGASSYNSPLHF.

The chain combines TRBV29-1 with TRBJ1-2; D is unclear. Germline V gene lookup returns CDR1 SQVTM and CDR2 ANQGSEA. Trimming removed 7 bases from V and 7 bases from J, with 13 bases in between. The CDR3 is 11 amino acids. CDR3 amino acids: CSGWGLTGYTF. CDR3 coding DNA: TGCAGCGGTTGGGGATTAACTGGCTACACCTTC.